This note documents a single T cell receptor (beta chain) sequence. This record comes from a study of OX40 agonist ivuxolimab in advanced cancers. Whole-study context: Intravenous ivuxolimab at 0.01 to 10 mg/kg was given to patients every 2 weeks.

Libraries were prepared by immunoSEQ multiplex PCR; TCRdb keeps only in-frame clonotypes and omits some of them. The sample includes some 140,000 clones, just over 90% of them seen just once. The length of the CDR3 is 16 residues. Germline-derived CDR1 and CDR2 are SGHRS and YFSETQ. V gave up 2 bases and J gave up 1 base, with 15 bases separating them. The sample was CD4+ or CD8+ T cells sorted from blood, taken in a trial of the OX40 agonist ivuxolimab. V and J are TRBV5-1 and TRBJ2-5; D unclear. This TCR came from an adult with an advanced solid tumor such as melanoma, head and neck, liver or kidney cancer. The CDR3 nucleotides are TGCGCCAGCAGCTTCCAGCCTCCCCTCGGCCAAGAGACCCAGTACTTC. Its protein is CASSFQPPLGQETQYF.